A single sample is the source of the 8 T cell receptor beta chains below, sequenced in a study of neurological immune-mediated disorders. TCRdb analysed the 5' RACE reads with MiXCR anew, one entry per CDR3 protein. Seen here are fewer than 20,000 distinct CDR3 sequences, around 9.7% observed once, and the top ten hold roughly two fifths. Sequencing was performed on CD8+ T cells from blood. The receptors were sampled from a man in his forties or fifties in good health.

This clonotype was found many times. The J gene is TRBJ1-3, the V gene TRBV18; 10 bases are a match to TRBD1. J was trimmed by 2 bases and V by 6 bases; bases with no gene match: 7. The CDR3 is 16 residues long. CDR1 is KGHSH and CDR2 is LQKENI in the germline V gene. The CDR3 nucleotides read TGTGCCAGCTCGCCTCCTGACAGGGGGCCTGGAAACACCATATATTTT. Protein sequence: CASSPPDRGPGNTIYF.

This clonotype was picked up many times. The chain links TRBV5-1 to TRBJ2-1; 13 bases line up with TRBD2. CDR3 length: 16 amino acids. The V gene end was trimmed by 4 bases and the J gene end by 6 bases; junction bases not matched to a gene: 7. From germline, CDR1 is SGHRS and CDR2 YFSETQ. CDR3 amino acids: CASSGTSGTWGNEQFF. The CDR3 DNA is TGCGCCAGCAGCGGGACTAGCGGGACCTGGGGCAATGAGCAGTTCTTC.

The CDR3 DNA reads as TGTGCCAGCAGCTTGGCGGGGGTTGGGGCCAACGTCCTGACTTTC. As protein: CASSLAGVGANVLTF. The chain couples TRBV5-4 to TRBJ2-6; TRBD2 might be the D (6 bases). Trimming pared 0 bases from V and 3 bases from J, leaving 7 bases between. This CDR3 is 15 amino acids long. Looked up from germline, CDR1 is SGHNT and CDR2 is YYREEE (reference sequence). Full variable domain (rest looked up from reference TRBV5-4 and TRBJ2-6): ETGVTQSPTHLIKTRGQQVTLRCSSQSGHNTVSWYQQALGQGPQFIFQYYREEENGRGNFPPRFSGLQFPNYSSELNVNALELDDSALYLCASSLAGVGANVLTFGAGSRLTVL.

In this sample, this clonotype turned up many times. The rearrangement joins TRBV18 to TRBJ2-1, with a possible D match to TRBD1 (5 bases). With 5 bases removed from V and 6 bases from J, the gap between germline ends came to 14 bases. The CDR3 has 14 amino acids. Per germline, CDR1 KGHSH and CDR2 LQKENI. The CDR3, as DNA: TGTGCCAGCTCATGGCAGGGTTTTGTCAATGAGCAGTTCTTC. As protein: CASSWQGFVNEQFF.

At least ten counts were recorded for this clonotype. The V and J genes are TRBV29-1 and TRBJ2-7; 8 nucleotides align to TRBD1. Trimming at V came to 7 bases and at J to 0 bases, leaving 5 bases not matched to a gene. Germline loops: CDR1 SQVTM, CDR2 ANQGSEA. The CDR3 covers 13 residues. The CDR3 nucleotides are TGCAGCGCCTCGGACAGGGACTCCTACGAGCAGTACTTC. It encodes CSASDRDSYEQYF.

This clonotype was seen many times. The chain has TRBV24-1 and TRBJ2-2; D uncertain. Germline V gene sequence: CDR1 KGHDR, CDR2 SFDVKD. Trimming cost V 3 bases and J 2 bases, with 6 bases left between them. This CDR3 is 14 amino acids long. The CDR3 loop is CATSDRVNTGELFF. CDR3 DNA sequence: TGTGCCACCAGTGATCGGGTCAACACCGGGGAGCTGTTTTTT.

Many counts were recorded for this clonotype. The V and J genes are TRBV7-9 and TRBJ2-1, with 9 bases identical to TRBD2. CDR1 SEHNR and CDR2 FQNEAQ come from the germline V gene (reference sequence). CDR3 size: 19 residues. Trimming cost V 1 base and J 6 bases; bases outside gene matches: 16. Here the CDR3 reads CASSLDPDTAGGLFNEQFF. CDR3 sequence (DNA): TGTGCCAGCAGCTTAGACCCCGACACGGCGGGAGGGTTATTCAATGAGCAGTTCTTC.

This clonotype was observed at least ten times. This chain connects TRBV18 to TRBJ2-1, with D perhaps matching TRBD2 (6 bases). Germline CDR1 and CDR2: KGHSH and LQKENI. V was cut by 3 bases and J by 6 bases, with 21 bases left in between. The CDR3 totals 17 residues. CDR3 sequence reads: CASSPPLEGLAVNEQFF. In DNA, the CDR3 is TGTGCCAGCTCACCCCCCCTGGAGGGCCTAGCAGTCAATGAGCAGTTCTTC.